This TCR beta chain was identified in a study of shared clonotypes between healthy human individuals. V lost 2 bases to trimming and J lost 1 base, with 8 bases between them. The V gene's germline CDR1 is SEHNR and CDR2 FQNEAQ (reference sequence). The CDR3 sequence is 14 residues long. Partitioning of CD4+ cells yielded a CD45RA+ naive subset and a CD45RA-negative memory subset. Produced via immunoSEQ multiplex PCR; TCRdb's table is partial and in-frame only. The sample shows some 2.3 million clones, approximately 93% of them seen only once. The TCR comes from a man between 18 and 35 years old in good health. Some clones in this sample may be carry-over from other donors' samples. The chain uses TRBV7-9 and TRBJ1-1; D call uncertain. The source material was naive CD4+ T cells from PBMCs. Subset reported: CD45RA+ positively selected. CDR3 nucleotides: TGTGCCAGCAGCTTACCCGAGCAGAACACTGAAGCTTTCTTT. The encoded protein is CASSLPEQNTEAFF.